A single sample gave rise to the 13 T cell receptor beta chains below, sequenced in a study of cytomegalovirus exposure and HLA in healthy donors. Amplification used 60 Vbeta primers and 13 Jbeta primers. Here immunoSEQ multiplex PCR was the method, and the copy in TCRdb shows in-frame clones only, minus some. The sample has under 140,000 clones; about 86% are singletons. Sequenced input: PBMCs. The receptors shown here come from a man between 35 and 55 years old in good health and CMV-seronegative.

J is TRBJ2-7 and V is TRBV19; the D gene is possibly TRBD1 (6 bases). V shed 5 bases and J shed 2 bases, with 10 bases lying between them. Per germline, CDR1 LNHDA and CDR2 SQIVND (reference sequence). The CDR3 sequence is 13 residues long. CDR3 nucleotides: TGTGCCAGTAGTGGACAGATCCCCTACGAGCAGTACTTC. Its protein is CASSGQIPYEQYF.

V and J are TRBV2 and TRBJ2-7; TRBD2 might be the D (5 bases). CDR3 length: 12 amino acids. The germline CDR1 and CDR2 sequences are SNHLY and FYNNEI. The germline V and J ends were trimmed by 11 bases and 2 bases, with 13 bases remaining between them. The CDR3 sequence is CASRGQTYEQYF. As DNA, the CDR3 is TGTGCCTCCCGCGGGCAGACCTACGAGCAGTACTTC.

The chain couples TRBV6-1 to TRBJ1-5; D gene ambiguous. The length of the CDR3 is 14 residues. Germline values: CDR1 MNHNS, CDR2 SASEGT. The germline V and J ends were trimmed by 3 bases and 3 bases, with 9 bases remaining between them. The CDR3 sequence: CASSEGRFNQPQHF. The CDR3 nucleotides are TGTGCCAGCAGTGAGGGCCGCTTCAATCAGCCCCAGCATTTT.

The chain links TRBV2 to TRBJ1-2; TRBD1 matches at 7 bases. Germline V lookup: CDR1 SNHLY, CDR2 FYNNEI. V dropped 5 bases and J dropped 7; count of bases not matched to a gene: 13. The CDR3 is 15 residues long. CDR3 nucleotides: TGTGCCAGCAGTTCACGACAGGGTTCGTTCCGTGGCTACACCTTC. It specifies CASSSRQGSFRGYTF.

The rearrangement joins TRBV29-1 to TRBJ1-2, with a weak D call TRBD1 (6 bases). CDR3 length equals 14 residues. Looked up from germline, CDR1 is SQVTM and CDR2 is ANQGSEA. Trimming stripped 3 bases from V and 4 bases from J, with 15 bases between. The CDR3 nucleotides are TGCAGCGTTGATAAAAGGGGGGGCCCCTATGGCTACACCTTC. Protein sequence: CSVDKRGGPYGYTF.

The chain employs TRBV4-2 and TRBJ1-1; 9 positions match TRBD1. V lost 4 bases to trimming and J lost 4 bases; unmatched junction nucleotides: 13. Looked up from germline, CDR1 is LGHNA and CDR2 is YNFKEQ. The CDR3 contains 17 residues. The DNA for the CDR3 is TGTGCCAGCAGCCCTGGGGGGACAGGGAAGTTGGCCACTGAAGCTTTCTTT. Its translation is CASSPGGTGKLATEAFF.

The chain has TRBV5-4 and TRBJ1-5, with 7 nucleotides matching TRBD1. V gave up 0 bases and J gave up 4 bases; unmatched junction bases: 4. Germline loops: CDR1 SGHNT, CDR2 YYREEE (reference sequence). This CDR3 is 15 amino acids long. For the CDR3, the DNA is TGTGCCAGCAGCTTGGGCGGGACAGCTAATCAGCCCCAGCATTTT. This gives the protein CASSLGGTANQPQHF.

V usage is TRBV5-4 and J usage is TRBJ1-1, with D tentatively TRBD1 (5 bases). Germline loops: CDR1 SGHNT, CDR2 YYREEE (reference sequence). The CDR3 is 14 residues long. Trimming pared 5 bases from V and 3 bases from J, leaving 14 bases between. The CDR3 is CASRAQGRDTEAFF. In nucleotides, the CDR3 is TGTGCCAGCAGGGCTCAGGGAAGGGACACTGAAGCTTTCTTT.

CDR3 coding DNA: TGTGCCACCAGCAGCATTCTCCCGGGACAGGGTCGTTATGAGCAGTTCTTC. This translates into CATSSILPGQGRYEQFF. The chain couples TRBV15 to TRBJ2-1; 9 nucleotides line up with TRBD1. CDR3 size: 17 residues. Per the germline V gene, CDR1 is LNHNV and CDR2 is YYDKDF (reference sequence). V lost 3 bases and J lost 8; bases outside the gene matches: 14.

The rearrangement links TRBV5-1 to TRBJ2-1; tentative D call: TRBD2 (5 bases). The germline V gene has CDR1 SGHRS and CDR2 YFSETQ. Trimming stripped 2 bases from V and 0 bases from J, with 9 bases between. The CDR3 loop spans 15 amino acids. The CDR3 reads CASSFAAVSYNEQFF. Written as DNA, the CDR3 is TGCGCCAGCAGCTTTGCAGCGGTCTCCTACAATGAGCAGTTCTTC. The whole variable domain, remainder taken from reference TRBV5-1 and TRBJ2-1, is KAGVTQTPRYLIKTRGQQVTLSCSPISGHRSVSWYQQTPGQGLQFLFEYFSETQRNKGNFPGRFSGRQFSNSRSEMNVSTLELGDSALYLCASSFAAVSYNEQFFGPGTRLTVL.

This chain connects TRBV6-5 to TRBJ1-1, with TRBD1 identical over 8 bases. Per the germline V gene, CDR1 is MNHEY and CDR2 is SVGAGI. This CDR3 is 15 amino acids long. J lost 1 base, V lost 6 bases, and 7 bases had no gene match. CDR3 bases: TGTGCCAGCAGCCCTTCGACAGGGGCGAACACTGAAGCTTTCTTT. Translated: CASSPSTGANTEAFF.

The V gene is TRBV5-1, the J gene TRBJ2-6, with 8 bases identical to TRBD1. The CDR3 sequence is 17 residues long. Germline CDR1 and CDR2: SGHRS and YFSETQ. V was pared by 5 bases and J by 2 bases, with 9 bases of the junction left unmatched. CDR3 residues: CASSPSRQGTGANVLTF. CDR3 nucleotide sequence: TGCGCCAGCAGTCCATCTCGACAGGGGACTGGGGCCAACGTCCTGACTTTC.

This clone has just a few counts. The chain has TRBV5-1 and TRBJ2-3; the match to TRBD2 covers 14 bases. J was trimmed by 6 bases and V by 4 bases; bases with no gene match: 10. This CDR3 has 17 residues. The germline CDR1 and CDR2 sequences are SGHRS and YFSETQ. The chain's CDR3 is CASSPRRTSGGPDTQYF. Written as DNA, the CDR3 is TGCGCCAGCAGCCCAAGGCGGACTAGCGGGGGGCCGGATACGCAGTATTTT.